This TCR beta chain was recovered during a study of CD8 T cells in ankylosing spondylitis. Findings and limits, study-wide: There was a TCR beta motif, made of eight highly homologous variants, that appeared characteristic of ankylosing spondylitis blood.

This clonotype was observed a handful of times. Antigen specificity is unknown. TCRdb fed the 5' RACE reads into MiXCR, producing one record per CDR3 protein. The profile shows about 700,000 distinct CDR3 sequences, 15% to 20% of them singletons. Losses at the gene ends were 0 bases for V and 5 bases for J; bases not matched to a gene: 10. This CDR3 is 17 amino acids long. Germline-derived CDR1 and CDR2 are SGHRS and YFSETQ. Sequenced: blood, either unsorted or a sorted T cell fraction (not recorded which). This clonotype originated in a male donor with ankylosing spondylitis. The J gene is TRBJ2-3, the V gene TRBV5-1, with TRBD2 matching over 9 bases. The CDR3 nucleotides are TGCGCCAGCAGCTTGGCCGCTGGTAGCGGGGGTGGAGATACGCAGTATTTT. It specifies CASSLAAGSGGGDTQYF.